The 25 T cell receptor beta chains below all came from one sample that was sequenced in a study of blood T cell repertoires in COVID-19. Sequencing used immunoSEQ multiplex PCR; TCRdb keeps in-frame clones, though not all of them. The sample has around 100,000 clones; approximately 86% are singletons. What was sequenced was peripheral blood. Receptor source: a woman between 50 and 59 years old with COVID-19, enrolled during active disease.

This clone has only one observation. The genes are TRBV19 and TRBJ1-5, with 9 nucleotides matching TRBD1. Trimming removed 4 bases from V and 3 bases from J; junction bases left unmatched: 10. The CDR3 runs 17 residues. The germline gives CDR1 LNHDA, CDR2 SQIVND (reference sequence). CDR3 bases: TGTGCCAGTAGTACCCTCCGTGGACAGGGGCCCAATCAGCCCCAGCATTTT. Encoded protein: CASSTLRGQGPNQPQHF.

The rearrangement links TRBV7-3 to TRBJ2-7; perhaps TRBD2 as D (6 bases). CDR1 and CDR2 (germline): SGHTA, FQGTGA. Trimming removed 0 bases from V and 1 base from J, with 7 bases in between. The CDR3 runs to 14 residues. The CDR3, as DNA: TGTGCCAGCAGCTTAACCGGGGGATCCTACGAGCAGTACTTC. As protein: CASSLTGGSYEQYF.

The chain recombines TRBV24-1 with TRBJ2-1, with TRBD2 matching over 15 bases. V lost 4 bases, J lost 10 bases, and 4 bases stayed unmatched. This CDR3 is 15 amino acids long. Germline assignment: CDR1 KGHDR and CDR2 SFDVKD. The CDR3 loop reads CATSEGTSGGREQFF. CDR3 nucleotide sequence: TGTGCCACCAGTGAAGGGACTAGCGGGGGGCGGGAGCAGTTCTTC.

V gene TRBV20-1 combines with J gene TRBJ2-2; TRBD1 matches 7 bases. CDR1 and CDR2 from the germline V gene are DFQATT and SNEGSKA (reference sequence). The CDR3 is 16 residues long. Trimming cost V 3 bases and J 7 bases; bases outside gene matches: 14. The CDR3: CSASSVVRGLGGELFF. CDR3 sequence (DNA): TGCAGTGCTAGTTCGGTGGTGAGGGGGCTGGGCGGGGAGCTGTTTTTT.

The DNA of the CDR3 is TGCGCCAGCAGCTTGGAAGCGGGGGCGTCCTACAATGAGCAGTTCTTC. This encodes CASSLEAGASYNEQFF. The chain joins TRBV5-1 to TRBJ2-1; 8 bases match TRBD2. Germline lookup yields CDR1 SGHRS and CDR2 YFSETQ. The CDR3 is made up of 16 amino acids. V gave up 0 bases and J gave up 1 base; unmatched junction bases: 3.

Worth noting for this clone: One end of the junction varies from germline; a read error may be responsible. Other DNA sequences of this sample code for an identical CDR3. V gene TRBV19 combines with J gene TRBJ1-6; D may be TRBD1 (5 bases). Looked up from germline, CDR1 is LNHDA and CDR2 is SQIVND (reference sequence). The CDR3 sequence is 14 residues long. Here the CDR3 DNA reads TGTGCCAGTAGTATGCAGGGAGGCAATTCACCTCTCCACTTT. Amino acid sequence: CASSMQGGNSPLHF. The whole variable domain, filled in from reference TRBV19 and TRBJ1-6, reads DGGITQSPKYLFRKEGQNVTLSCEQNLNHDAMYWYRQDPGQGLRLIYYSQIVNDFQKGDIAEGYSVSREKKESFPLTVTSAQKNPTAFYLCASSMQGGNSPLHFGNGTRLTVT.

In its sample, this clone was seen a few times. This chain uses TRBV9 with TRBJ1-2; D gene uncertain. The CDR3 is 13 residues long. V was pared by 4 bases and J by 2 bases, with 9 bases between. Germline CDR1 reads SGDLS; CDR2 reads YYNGEE. CDR3 residues: CASSTGENYGYTF. The CDR3 DNA is TGTGCCAGCAGCACTGGGGAGAACTATGGCTACACCTTC.

There are a few counts of this clone. V is TRBV27 and J is TRBJ2-3; the D is unclear. CDR3 length equals 14 residues. Germline V lookup: CDR1 MNHEY, CDR2 SMNVEV (reference sequence). Trimming stripped 5 bases from V and 6 bases from J, with 15 bases between. CDR3 in amino acids: CASSLGLLSDTQYF. CDR3 bases: TGTGCCAGCAGTCTTGGGCTTCTATCGGATACGCAGTATTTT.

The V and J genes are TRBV6-5 and TRBJ1-3, with no clear D. The CDR3 extends over 15 amino acids. Germline CDR1 reads MNHEY; CDR2 reads SVGAGI. V was trimmed by 6 bases and J by 0 bases, leaving 12 bases between them. DNA for the CDR3: TGTGCCAGCAGACTGAAACTGCTCTCTGGAAACACCATATATTTT. Protein: CASRLKLLSGNTIYF.

The gene calls are TRBV4-1 and TRBJ2-1; D unresolved. Trimming shortened V by 1 base and J by 9 bases, and 10 bases separated the two germline ends. This CDR3 is 13 amino acids long. Germline-derived CDR1 and CDR2 are MGHRA and YSYEKL. In nucleotides, the CDR3 is TGCGCCAGCAGCCAAGTTGTTCGGGTTGAGCAGTTCTTC. It translates to CASSQVVRVEQFF.

V usage is TRBV12-3 or TRBV12-4 and J usage is TRBJ2-1, with 8 nucleotides matching TRBD2. There are 13 residues in the CDR3. V shed 6 bases and J 8 bases; nucleotides not matched to a gene: 6. CDR3 in DNA: TGTGCCAGCAGCCCCGGGGGGGCCTATGAGCAGTTCTTC. It codes for CASSPGGAYEQFF.

The chain joins TRBV27 to TRBJ2-7, with TRBD2 matching over 11 bases. Trimming cost V 3 bases and J 0 bases; bases outside gene matches: 1. The germline V gene encodes CDR1 MNHEY and CDR2 SMNVEV (reference sequence). This CDR3 comprises 15 residues. CDR3 protein: CASSFGTSGSYEQYF. The DNA of the CDR3 is TGTGCCAGCAGTTTTGGGACTAGCGGCTCCTACGAGCAGTACTTC.

Regarding this clone: The same CDR3 is also encoded by other DNA sequences in this sample. V usage is TRBV27 and J usage is TRBJ1-4; 7 nucleotides align to TRBD1. This CDR3 comprises 16 residues. V lost 5 bases to trimming and J lost 7 bases; unmatched junction nucleotides: 13. Germline assignment: CDR1 MNHEY and CDR2 SMNVEV (reference sequence). The CDR3, as DNA: TGTGCCAGCAGTCCAACGCAGGGGGGACGGCGTGAAAAACTGTTTTTT. Encoded protein: CASSPTQGGRREKLFF.

The rearrangement links TRBV6-5 to TRBJ2-5, with D possibly being TRBD2 (6 bases). The V gene lost 8 bases and the J gene lost 4 bases, with 11 bases spanning the gap. CDR3 length equals 12 residues. CDR1 MNHEY and CDR2 SVGAGI come from the germline V gene. The CDR3 spells CASGRGAETQYF. The CDR3 DNA is TGTGCCAGCGGACGCGGGGCAGAGACCCAGTACTTC.

As DNA, the CDR3 is TGTGCCAGCAGCTTGGATGACAGGGAAGAGACCCAGTACTTC. It encodes CASSLDDREETQYF. V usage is TRBV5-4 and J usage is TRBJ2-5, with 7 bases identical to TRBD1. The germline V gene has CDR1 SGHNT and CDR2 YYREEE (reference sequence). The ends lost 0 bases at V and 3 bases at J; junction bases unmatched: 2. CDR3 size: 14 residues.

The chain joins TRBV6-6 to TRBJ1-3, with 9 bases lining up with TRBD1. The CDR3 sequence is 17 residues long. V shed 5 bases and J 0 bases; nucleotides not matched to a gene: 8. The germline CDR1 and CDR2 sequences are MNHNY and SVGAGI (reference sequence). In DNA form, the CDR3 reads TGTGCCAGCAGTCCCGGGACAGGGAAAGGCTCTGGAAACACCATATATTTT. The encoded protein is CASSPGTGKGSGNTIYF.

This chain links TRBV7-9 with TRBJ1-1, with 8 bases that match TRBD1. The length of the CDR3 is 15 residues. CDR1 is SEHNR and CDR2 is FQNEAQ in the germline V gene (reference sequence). The V gene end was trimmed by 4 bases and the J gene end by 1 base; junction bases not matched to a gene: 5. This chain's CDR3 is CASSYQGAGNTEAFF. CDR3 coding DNA: TGTGCCAGCAGCTATCAGGGGGCTGGGAACACTGAAGCTTTCTTT.

The chain carries TRBV18 and TRBJ1-1, with D possibly being TRBD1 (6 bases). Germline values: CDR1 KGHSH, CDR2 LQKENI. CDR3 length equals 12 residues. Deletions cut 5 bases from V and 3 bases from J, with 7 bases between. Here the CDR3 DNA reads TGTGCCAGCTCAGAGGGGGACACTGAAGCTTTCTTT. This sequence encodes CASSEGDTEAFF.

In this sample, this clone turned up once. J is TRBJ1-1 and V is TRBV5-6; D call uncertain. CDR3 length: 13 residues. Germline CDR1 reads SGHDT; CDR2 reads YYEEEE. V gave up 4 bases and J gave up 8 bases, with 15 bases separating them. The CDR3 sequence is CASSQPTGFEAFF. The DNA of the CDR3 is TGTGCCAGCAGCCAACCTACGGGGTTCGAAGCTTTCTTT.

V and J are TRBV13 and TRBJ2-7; TRBD2 aligns across 8 bases. CDR1 PRHDT and CDR2 FYEKMQ come from the germline V gene (reference sequence). Trimming removed 5 bases from V and 3 bases from J; junction bases left unmatched: 6. CDR3 size: 14 residues. The CDR3 protein is CASSTGGNLYEQYF. DNA of the CDR3: TGTGCCAGCAGCACGGGGGGGAACCTCTACGAGCAGTACTTC.

The chain couples TRBV10-3 to TRBJ1-4, with D possibly being TRBD1 (6 bases). Looked up from germline, CDR1 is ENHRY and CDR2 is SYGVKD. V lost 6 bases, J lost 2 bases, and 13 bases lay in between. This CDR3 spans 15 amino acids. The DNA of the CDR3 is TGTGCCATCAGGGCAGGGGTTGGGACTAATGAAAAACTGTTTTTT. Translating gives CAIRAGVGTNEKLFF.

The count of this clone is one. This chain connects TRBV7-2 to TRBJ2-1; TRBD1 agrees at 10 bases. The CDR3 covers 14 residues. The V segment lost 7 bases and the J segment 2 bases; nucleotides outside the gene matches: 2. Germline values: CDR1 SGHTA, CDR2 FQGNSA. CDR3 sequence (DNA): TGTGCCAGCAACGGACAGGGGGCCTACAATGAGCAGTTCTTC. Its protein product is CASNGQGAYNEQFF.

The chain employs TRBV4-1 and TRBJ2-7; maybe TRBD1 (5 bases). V was pared by 4 bases and J by 5 bases, with 9 bases between. The CDR3 is 12 residues long. Germline loops: CDR1 MGHRA, CDR2 YSYEKL. The chain's CDR3 is CASSPGANEQYF. For the CDR3, the DNA is TGCGCCAGCAGCCCTGGGGCCAACGAGCAGTACTTC.

The chain couples TRBV7-9 to TRBJ1-4; D not certain. Trimming took off 5 bases at V and 6 bases at J, with 13 bases between the two ends. This CDR3 has 14 residues. Germline CDR1 is SEHNR and CDR2 is FQNEAQ (reference sequence). The CDR3 protein is CASSLGQNHEKLFF. The CDR3 DNA is TGTGCCAGCAGCCTGGGCCAAAACCATGAAAAACTGTTTTTT.

The gene calls are TRBV6-2 or TRBV6-3 and TRBJ2-1; TRBD2 agrees at 9 bases. Trimming cost V 2 bases and J 2 bases; bases outside gene matches: 4. The germline V gene encodes CDR1 MNHEY and CDR2 SVGEGT. CDR3 length: 16 residues. The chain's CDR3 is CASSYLAGGTYNEQFF. The CDR3 DNA follows: TGTGCCAGCAGTTACCTGGCGGGGGGGACCTACAATGAGCAGTTCTTC.